This TCR beta chain was recovered during a study of blood T cell repertoires in COVID-19. At the level of the study: Material from acute and convalescent COVID-19 was sourced from the United States, Italy and Spain. The cDNA or gDNA used as material had been derived from T cells, B-cell-depleted T cells, or PBMCs.

Original data processing: Reference gene primer amplification yielded estimated nucleated cell counts. Sequencing used immunoSEQ multiplex PCR; TCRdb keeps in-frame clones, though not all of them. The V and J calls and clone size come from that table; D and trimming were worked out from the DNA. This table holds 45,000 to 65,000 clones, 90% found once. CDR1 is KGHDR, CDR2 SFDVKD, per germline. Between the trimmed V and J ends, which lost 6 bases and 0 bases, there was a span of 11 bases. CDR3 length: 16 amino acids. The V call is TRBV24-1, the J call TRBJ2-6; D remains ambiguous. Material: peripheral blood. This TCR was sampled from a human donor in a cohort sampled during active COVID-19. The CDR3 sequence is CATSPPSYSGANVLTF. CDR3 bases: TGTGCCACCAGTCCCCCCTCCTACTCTGGGGCCAACGTCCTGACTTTC.